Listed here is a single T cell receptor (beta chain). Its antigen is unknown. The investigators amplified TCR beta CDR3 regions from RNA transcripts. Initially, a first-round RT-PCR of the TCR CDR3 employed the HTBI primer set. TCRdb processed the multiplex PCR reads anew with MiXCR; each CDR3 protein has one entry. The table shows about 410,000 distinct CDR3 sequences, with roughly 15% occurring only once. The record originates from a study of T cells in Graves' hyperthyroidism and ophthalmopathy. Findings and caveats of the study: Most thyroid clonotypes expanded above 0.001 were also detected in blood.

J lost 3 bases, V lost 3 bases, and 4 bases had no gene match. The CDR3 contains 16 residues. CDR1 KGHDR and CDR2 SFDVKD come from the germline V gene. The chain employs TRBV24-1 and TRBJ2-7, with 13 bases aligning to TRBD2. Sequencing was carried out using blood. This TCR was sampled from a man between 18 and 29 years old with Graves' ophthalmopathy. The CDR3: CATSDGGTSGDYEQYF. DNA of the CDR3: TGTGCCACCAGTGATGGGGGGACTAGCGGGGACTACGAGCAGTACTTC.